These 24 T cell receptor beta chains came from one sample sequenced in a study of blood T cell repertoires in COVID-19. TCRdb keeps only in-frame clones here, not all; method: immunoSEQ multiplex PCR. The sample includes around 100,000 clones, roughly 82% of them seen just once. The sample consisted of peripheral blood. These TCRs come from a human donor in a cohort sampled during active COVID-19.

This clone has only one observation. V gene TRBV4-1 combines with J gene TRBJ2-7; D perhaps matches TRBD1 (6 bases). This CDR3 contains 15 residues. Germline values: CDR1 MGHRA, CDR2 YSYEKL. V lost 3 bases, J lost 2 bases, and 14 bases lay in between. CDR3 sequence reads: CASSHPGQTTYEQYF. The CDR3 bases are TGCGCCAGCAGCCACCCGGGACAAACAACCTACGAGCAGTACTTC.

The rearrangement joins TRBV3-1 (or the pseudogene TRBV3-2) to TRBJ1-2, with D possibly being TRBD1 (6 bases). The CDR3 has 17 residues. Germline values: CDR1 LGHDT, CDR2 YNNKEL (reference sequence). V was trimmed by 5 bases and J by 1 base, leaving 20 bases between them. The CDR3 sequence: CASSITWVQGLNYGYTF. The CDR3 DNA follows: TGTGCCAGCAGCATTACCTGGGTACAGGGTCTTAACTATGGCTACACCTTC.

This chain connects TRBV5-8 to TRBJ2-5; 11 nucleotides line up with TRBD1. Looked up from germline, CDR1 is SGHTS and CDR2 is YDEGEE. Losses at the gene ends were 4 bases for V and 5 bases for J; bases not matched to a gene: 10. The CDR3 length is 16 residues. This CDR3 reads CASSHGQGASKETQYF. As DNA, the CDR3 is TGTGCCAGCAGCCATGGACAGGGGGCGAGTAAGGAGACCCAGTACTTC. Combining the CDR3 with reference TRBV5-8 and TRBJ2-5 gives the whole variable domain EAGVTQSPTHLIKTRGQQATLRCSPISGHTSVYWYQQALGLGLQFLLWYDEGEERNRGNFPPRFSGRQFPNYSSELNVNALELEDSALYLCASSHGQGASKETQYFGPGTRLLVL.

The genes are TRBV24-1 and TRBJ1-1, with a possible D match to TRBD1 (5 bases). Looked up from germline, CDR1 is KGHDR and CDR2 is SFDVKD. V was shortened by 5 bases and J by 7 bases, with 16 bases between the two germline ends. The CDR3 is made up of 14 amino acids. CDR3 loop: CATSGSTETREAFF. Here the CDR3 DNA reads TGTGCCACCAGTGGGTCGACAGAGACCCGTGAAGCTTTCTTT.

V usage is TRBV27 and J usage is TRBJ2-5; the match to TRBD1 covers 9 bases. Germline V gene lookup returns CDR1 MNHEY and CDR2 SMNVEV (reference sequence). The junction had 19 bases not matched to a gene; V was cut back by 6 bases and J by 5 bases. CDR3 size: 18 residues. The CDR3 is CASSQKGTWDRVDETQYF. CDR3 DNA sequence: TGTGCCAGCAGCCAAAAGGGAACATGGGACAGGGTAGACGAGACCCAGTACTTC.

This chain connects TRBV4-3 to TRBJ1-2, with D perhaps TRBD1 (6 bases). The CDR3 loop spans 14 amino acids. V was clipped by 8 bases and J by 4 bases, with 17 bases between them. The V gene's germline CDR1 is LGHNA and CDR2 YSLEER. CDR3: CASGMQGRTYGYTF. CDR3 bases: TGCGCCAGCGGAATGCAGGGGCGTACCTATGGCTACACCTTC.

V is TRBV7-9 and J is TRBJ2-1, with 10 bases matching TRBD2. J gave up 0 bases and V 7 bases, and 9 bases lay outside the gene matches. This CDR3 region has 17 residues. Germline V gene data show CDR1 as SEHNR and CDR2 as FQNEAQ (reference sequence). The CDR3 spells CASIPPGLASSYNEQFF. The CDR3 DNA reads TGTGCCAGCATTCCCCCGGGACTAGCGTCCTCCTACAATGAGCAGTTCTTC.

The V and J genes are TRBV5-1 and TRBJ2-5; 11 nucleotides agree with TRBD2. V shed 4 bases and J 4 bases; nucleotides not matched to a gene: 6. CDR3 size: 15 residues. CDR1 and CDR2 (germline): SGHRS, YFSETQ. The CDR3: CASSLTSGGAETQYF. CDR3 in DNA: TGCGCCAGCAGCCTTACTAGCGGGGGTGCAGAGACCCAGTACTTC.

The chain uses TRBV7-8 and TRBJ2-5, with D possibly TRBD1 on 6 matching bases. V was shortened by 1 base and J by 2 bases, with 17 bases between the two germline ends. Germline-derived CDR1 and CDR2 are SGHVS and FQNEAQ. The CDR3 runs 17 residues. This CDR3 reads CASSLVGADRSQETQYF. The DNA of the CDR3 is TGTGCCAGCAGCTTAGTAGGGGCAGACAGGTCACAAGAGACCCAGTACTTC.

The chain is built from TRBV7-3 and TRBJ1-2; D remains unclear. V gave up 5 bases and J gave up 4 bases, with 17 bases separating them. The CDR3 loop spans 15 amino acids. Looked up from germline, CDR1 is SGHTA and CDR2 is FQGTGA. In DNA, the CDR3 is TGTGCCAGCAGCAGCCTCGATCGGGAGGCCTATGGCTACACCTTC. Its translation: CASSSLDREAYGYTF.

This clone was observed once. The chain couples TRBV19 to TRBJ1-2, with TRBD1 matching over 10 bases. The V segment lost 5 bases and the J segment 5 bases; nucleotides outside the gene matches: 5. The CDR3 totals 14 residues. Germline V CDR1 and CDR2: LNHDA, SQIVND (reference sequence). The CDR3 loop is CASSFGTGDYGYTF. The CDR3 DNA is TGTGCCAGTAGTTTCGGGACAGGGGATTATGGCTACACCTTC.

The chain's CDR3 is CASSQGEGTDTQYF. CDR3 bases: TGCGCCAGCAGCCAAGGAGAGGGCACAGATACGCAGTATTTT. The genes are TRBV4-1 and TRBJ2-3; D remains unclear. The germline V gene has CDR1 MGHRA and CDR2 YSYEKL. The CDR3 is made up of 14 amino acids. Trimming left V 1 base short and J 1 base short, with 6 bases between.

This chain connects TRBV7-2 to TRBJ2-5; 7 nucleotides agree with TRBD1. The CDR3 is 14 residues long. With V trimmed by 0 bases and J by 3 bases, 1 base remained unmatched. In germline, CDR1 is SGHTA, CDR2 FQGNSA. The CDR3 nucleotides are TGTGCCAGCAGCTTAGCAACAGGGGAAGAGACCCAGTACTTC. This sequence encodes CASSLATGEETQYF. Complete variable domain (other parts from reference TRBV7-2 and TRBJ2-5): GAGVSQSPSNKVTEKGKDVELRCDPISGHTALYWYRQSLGQGLEFLIYFQGNSAPDKSGLPSDRFSAERTGGSVSTLTIQRTQQEDSAVYLCASSLATGEETQYFGPGTRLLVL.

This rearrangement joins TRBV5-1 to TRBJ1-1; D ambiguous. V was shortened by 2 bases and J by 1 base, with 9 bases between the two germline ends. The CDR3 loop spans 14 amino acids. Germline assignment: CDR1 SGHRS and CDR2 YFSETQ. The CDR3 region has the DNA TGCGCCAGCAGCTTAGGAGCAACGAACACTGAAGCTTTCTTT. It codes for CASSLGATNTEAFF.

The table lists this clone with a count of one. The rearrangement joins TRBV5-4 to TRBJ2-7; maybe TRBD1 (6 bases). V was shortened by 4 bases and J by 4 bases, with 12 bases between the two germline ends. CDR3 length: 13 residues. CDR1 is SGHNT, CDR2 YYREEE, per germline (reference sequence). The CDR3 bases are TGTGCCAGCAGCGCGCAGGGGAGATACGAGCAGTACTTC. Amino acid sequence: CASSAQGRYEQYF.

The chain recombines TRBV2 with TRBJ1-5, with a weak D call TRBD1 (5 bases). There are 16 residues in the CDR3. V was clipped by 0 bases and J by 0 bases, with 9 bases between them. CDR1 is SNHLY and CDR2 is FYNNEI in the germline V gene. CDR3 sequence (DNA): TGTGCCAGCAGTGAAGCGCTGACAGATAGCAATCAGCCCCAGCATTTT. Encoded protein: CASSEALTDSNQPQHF.

The chain couples TRBV6-1 to TRBJ2-1, with TRBD2 identical over 14 bases. The CDR3 contains 17 residues. Trimming took 3 bases from V and 4 from J; bases not matched to a gene: 5. Germline values: CDR1 MNHNS, CDR2 SASEGT. CDR3 protein: CASSDRTSGGYYNEQFF. The CDR3 DNA follows: TGTGCCAGCAGTGACCGGACTAGCGGGGGGTATTACAATGAGCAGTTCTTC.

This chain links TRBV28 with TRBJ2-6; 7 positions match TRBD2. Germline CDR1 is MDHEN and CDR2 is SYDVKM. V lost 2 bases and J lost 6; bases outside the gene matches: 4. The CDR3 has 15 residues. The CDR3 loop reads CASSLGGGSANVLTF. The CDR3 DNA reads as TGTGCCAGCAGTTTAGGGGGAGGGTCGGCCAACGTCCTGACTTTC. The full variable domain, rest sourced from reference TRBV28 and TRBJ2-6, is DVKVTQSSRYLVKRTGEKVFLECVQDMDHENMFWYRQDPGLGLRLIYFSYDVKMKEKGDIPEGYSVSREKKERFSLILESASTNQTSMYLCASSLGGGSANVLTFGAGSRLTVL.

The J gene is TRBJ1-2, the V gene TRBV19, with TRBD1 matching 7 bases. Germline V gives CDR1 LNHDA, CDR2 SQIVND (reference sequence). The CDR3 runs to 17 residues. V shed 3 bases and J 5 bases; nucleotides not matched to a gene: 15. CDR3 loop: CASSIPLQGPAGYGYTF. The CDR3, as DNA: TGTGCCAGTAGTATTCCTCTACAGGGGCCGGCGGGGTATGGCTACACCTTC. Full variable domain (rest looked up from reference TRBV19 and TRBJ1-2): DGGITQSPKYLFRKEGQNVTLSCEQNLNHDAMYWYRQDPGQGLRLIYYSQIVNDFQKGDIAEGYSVSREKKESFPLTVTSAQKNPTAFYLCASSIPLQGPAGYGYTFGSGTRLTVV.

The V gene is TRBV7-8, the J gene TRBJ2-7; a possible D gene is TRBD2 (5 bases). Germline V gene sequence: CDR1 SGHVS, CDR2 FQNEAQ. The V and J ends lost 1 base and 3 bases respectively, with 10 bases between them. The CDR3 totals 14 residues. Here the CDR3 DNA reads TGTGCCAGCAGCTTAGGTCGGGAACTCTACGAGCAGTACTTC. It codes for CASSLGRELYEQYF.

The genes are TRBV30 and TRBJ1-3, with no clear D. The germline CDR1 and CDR2 sequences are GTSNPN and SVGIG (reference sequence). This CDR3 region has 14 residues. V dropped 3 bases and J dropped 0 bases, with 9 bases sitting between them. The DNA of the CDR3 is TGTGCCTGGAGCGTACACAACTCTGGAAACACCATATATTTT. Its protein product is CAWSVHNSGNTIYF.

This rearrangement joins TRBV27 to TRBJ2-3; tentative D call: TRBD2 (7 bases). The germline V gene has CDR1 MNHEY and CDR2 SMNVEV (reference sequence). The CDR3 runs 16 residues. The V and J ends lost 5 bases and 8 bases respectively, with 23 bases between them. CDR3 in DNA: TGTGCCAGCAGTAGTCGGCGGGGGCTCCTGGGGAGTACGCAGTATTTT. It is translated as CASSSRRGLLGSTQYF.

This clone is a singleton in its sample. The chain recombines TRBV5-1 with TRBJ2-3; 8 nucleotides line up with TRBD2. The CDR3 runs to 15 residues. With V trimmed by 4 bases and J by 4 bases, 8 bases remained unmatched. Germline V lookup: CDR1 SGHRS, CDR2 YFSETQ. The CDR3: CASSPLAGRSDTQYF. The CDR3 region has the DNA TGCGCCAGCAGCCCCCTAGCGGGTCGATCAGATACGCAGTATTTT.

The chain is built from TRBV4-3 and TRBJ1-1; 9 nucleotides align to TRBD1. V trimming: 4 bases; J trimming: 7 bases; junction bases outside the gene matches: 13. Germline V lookup: CDR1 LGHNA, CDR2 YSLEER. CDR3 length: 16 amino acids. The DNA of the CDR3 is TGCGCCAGCAGCCCCCCCGGACAGGGGCGTATAGGTGAAGCTTTCTTT. Translated: CASSPPGQGRIGEAFF.